The 13 T cell receptor beta chains below come from one sample, sequenced in a study of beta chain features in type 1 diabetes. What was sequenced were expressed TCRB transcripts, since all of the isolated RNA had been reverse transcribed. The repertoire was sequenced with immunoSEQ multiplex PCR; TCRdb's copy has only in-frame clones and lacks some. The data contain 350,000 to 450,000 clones, roughly 16% of them singletons. Source material: naive CD4+ T cells from blood. These receptors were collected from a woman aged 18-29 years in good health.

The CDR3 bases are TGTGCCAGCAGCCAAGTGTCGGGGATGAGCTCCTACAATGAGCAGTTCTTC. This codes for CASSQVSGMSSYNEQFF. The chain links TRBV14 to TRBJ2-1; the D gene is possibly TRBD2 (5 bases). Germline V gene lookup returns CDR1 SGHDN and CDR2 FVKESK. There are 17 residues in the CDR3. V was shortened by 1 base and J by 0 bases, with 13 bases between the two germline ends.

The V and J genes are TRBV7-9 and TRBJ1-5; no definite D call. The CDR3 runs 13 residues. Trimming shortened V by 3 bases and J by 4 bases, and 7 bases separated the two germline ends. CDR1 and CDR2 from the germline V gene are SEHNR and FQNEAQ (reference sequence). The CDR3 loop is CASSFQENQPQHF. The CDR3 DNA reads TGTGCCAGCAGCTTCCAGGAAAATCAGCCCCAGCATTTT.

The V call is TRBV28, the J call TRBJ2-5; D unresolved. V was cut by 8 bases and J by 5 bases, with 6 bases left in between. Germline V gene data show CDR1 as MDHEN and CDR2 as SYDVKM. The CDR3 spans 10 residues. The CDR3 here is CASALETQYF. The CDR3 region has the DNA TGTGCCAGCGCGCTCGAGACCCAGTACTTC. The whole variable domain, filled in from reference TRBV28 and TRBJ2-5, reads DVKVTQSSRYLVKRTGEKVFLECVQDMDHENMFWYRQDPGLGLRLIYFSYDVKMKEKGDIPEGYSVSREKKERFSLILESASTNQTSMYLCASALETQYFGPGTRLLVL.

This clone was counted between two and nine times. The chain combines TRBV7-9 with TRBJ2-2; 7 bases line up with TRBD2. V lost 10 bases and J lost 6; bases outside the gene matches: 11. The CDR3 is made up of 14 amino acids. Germline V gene data show CDR1 as SEHNR and CDR2 as FQNEAQ (reference sequence). CDR3: CAIHGAGAAGELFF. DNA of the CDR3: TGTGCCATCCACGGGGCGGGAGCGGCCGGGGAGCTGTTTTTT.

This clone was seen a few times. The rearrangement joins TRBV29-1 to TRBJ1-2; unclear D gene. Germline CDR1 reads SQVTM; CDR2 reads ANQGSEA. V lost 0 bases to trimming and J lost 0 bases, with 8 bases between them. CDR3 length equals 14 residues. The CDR3 sequence is CSVEDRGANYGYTF. Here the CDR3 DNA reads TGCAGCGTTGAAGATAGAGGCGCTAACTATGGCTACACCTTC.

This clone turned up a few times. The chain recombines TRBV2 with TRBJ1-2, with D possibly TRBD1 on 6 matching bases. The CDR3 consists of 15 residues. Per germline, CDR1 SNHLY and CDR2 FYNNEI. The V gene lost 6 bases and the J gene lost 4 bases, with 18 bases spanning the gap. The CDR3 coding sequence is TGTGCCAGCAGAGAAAACGGGCAGGGGTCCTATGGCTACACCTTC. Its translation: CASRENGQGSYGYTF.

The V gene is TRBV7-6, the J gene TRBJ2-1; D is unresolved. The CDR3 consists of 17 residues. CDR1 SGHVS and CDR2 FNYEAQ come from the germline V gene. With 5 bases removed from V and 0 bases from J, the gap between germline ends came to 17 bases. The CDR3 DNA is TGTGCCAGCAGCCCCATTCTGGCGGCAGCCTCCTACAATGAGCAGTTCTTC. Its translation is CASSPILAAASYNEQFF.

This clone has more than one count but fewer than ten. This rearrangement joins TRBV27 to TRBJ1-2; D is perhaps TRBD1 (5 bases). Germline V CDR1 and CDR2: MNHEY, SMNVEV (reference sequence). The CDR3 spans 15 residues. Trimming cost V 4 bases and J 7 bases, with 19 bases left between them. The CDR3 reads CASSSRNQGNGGYTF. The CDR3 nucleotides are TGTGCCAGCAGTTCCCGTAACCAGGGCAACGGTGGCTACACCTTC.

J is TRBJ2-1 and V is TRBV29-1; D ambiguous. V dropped 5 bases and J dropped 2 bases, with 10 bases sitting between them. The germline gives CDR1 SQVTM, CDR2 ANQGSEA. This CDR3 has 13 amino acids. The CDR3 reads CSVRSLTYNEQFF. CDR3 coding DNA: TGCAGCGTTCGGAGCCTCACCTACAATGAGCAGTTCTTC.

This rearrangement joins TRBV9 to TRBJ2-7; 8 bases align to TRBD2. The CDR3 is 14 residues long. The V and J ends lost 4 bases and 3 bases, in that order; junction bases with no gene match: 6. Germline V gives CDR1 SGDLS, CDR2 YYNGEE. The CDR3 region is CASSTGLEFYEQYF. The CDR3 nucleotides are TGTGCCAGCAGCACGGGACTAGAGTTCTACGAGCAGTACTTC.

This rearrangement joins TRBV30 to TRBJ1-1, with 8 bases matching TRBD1. After removal of 4 bases from V and 0 bases from J, the junction contained 10 bases not matched to a gene. This CDR3 comprises 16 residues. Germline V lookup: CDR1 GTSNPN, CDR2 SVGIG (reference sequence). CDR3 DNA: TGTGCCTGGATGGGCAGGGGGCTTGGTGTGAACACTGAAGCTTTCTTT. It codes for CAWMGRGLGVNTEAFF. Based on the CDR3 plus reference TRBV30 and TRBJ1-1, the full variable domain is SQTIHQWPATLVQPVGSPLSLECTVEGTSNPNLYWYRQAAGRGLQLLFYSVGIGQISSEVPQNLSASRPQDRQFILSSKKLLLSDSGFYLCAWMGRGLGVNTEAFFGQGTRLTVV.

This clone was seen only a few times. V gene TRBV9 combines with J gene TRBJ1-1; D is unclear. CDR3 size: 12 residues. Deletions cut 0 bases from V and 10 bases from J, with 10 bases between. The germline V gene has CDR1 SGDLS and CDR2 YYNGEE. The CDR3 is CASSVDGGRAFF. Written as DNA, the CDR3 is TGTGCCAGCAGCGTAGATGGAGGGCGAGCTTTCTTT.

This clone was detected a few times. V usage is TRBV4-1 and J usage is TRBJ1-2; TRBD1 might be the D (5 bases). The CDR3 has 16 amino acids. Trimming took 0 bases from V and 2 from J, leaving 13 bases between them. Germline assignment: CDR1 MGHRA and CDR2 YSYEKL. The CDR3 DNA is TGCGCCAGCAGCCAAGATCTACGGGCAGGGAACTATGGCTACACCTTC. It codes for CASSQDLRAGNYGYTF.